The 32 T cell receptor beta chains below all came from one sample that was sequenced in a study of blood T cell repertoires in COVID-19. The table came from immunoSEQ multiplex PCR; TCRdb's copy has only in-frame clones and leaves some out. The table has 150,000 to 180,000 clones, roughly 78% seen once; the top ten hold roughly 1.8%. Sequencing input: peripheral blood. These receptors were obtained from a man older than 75 with acute or convalescent COVID-19.

There are a few counts of this clone. The chain combines TRBV11-3 with TRBJ2-7; 9 bases line up with TRBD1. Looked up from germline, CDR1 is SGHNT and CDR2 is YENEEA. Trimming at V came to 5 bases and at J to 6 bases, leaving 11 bases not matched to a gene. The CDR3 length is 15 residues. CDR3 DNA: TGTGCCAGCAGCCCGCGGGACAGGGCCCCCGGCGAGCAGTACTTC. Translation gives CASSPRDRAPGEQYF. Full variable domain (missing parts from reference TRBV11-3 and TRBJ2-7): EAGVVQSPRYKIIEKKQPVAFWCNPISGHNTLYWYLQNLGQGPELLIRYENEEAVDDSQLPKDRFSAERLKGVDSTLKIQPAELGDSAVYLCASSPRDRAPGEQYFGPGTRLTVT.

The genes are TRBV11-3 and TRBJ1-1, with 7 nucleotides matching TRBD1. Germline V gene lookup returns CDR1 SGHNT and CDR2 YENEEA. This CDR3 is 13 amino acids long. The ends lost 3 bases at V and 4 bases at J; junction bases unmatched: 2. The CDR3 loop reads CASSFSGGTEAFF. CDR3 bases: TGTGCCAGCAGCTTCTCAGGGGGCACTGAAGCTTTCTTT.

The chain is built from TRBV5-8 and TRBJ2-2; 7 bases map to TRBD1. Germline lookup yields CDR1 SGHTS and CDR2 YDEGEE. There are 15 residues in the CDR3. With V trimmed by 0 bases and J by 6 bases, 5 bases remained unmatched. CDR3 DNA sequence: TGTGCCAGCAGCTTGGGACAGGGTTGGCCCGGGGAGCTGTTTTTT. Encoded protein: CASSLGQGWPGELFF.

This chain links TRBV5-1 with TRBJ1-3; 7 bases are shared with TRBD1. Germline CDR1 reads SGHRS; CDR2 reads YFSETQ. CDR3 length equals 16 residues. With V trimmed by 4 bases and J by 9 bases, 16 bases remained unmatched. The CDR3 here is CASSDPGQPRSGTIYF. CDR3 sequence (DNA): TGCGCCAGCAGCGATCCGGGACAGCCCCGATCGGGCACCATATATTTT.

In its sample, this clone was seen a few times. This sequence joins TRBV11-3 and TRBJ1-6, with D maybe TRBD1 (6 bases). Trimming shortened V by 5 bases and J by 0 bases, and 20 bases separated the two germline ends. CDR3 size: 19 residues. Germline V gene data show CDR1 as SGHNT and CDR2 as YENEEA. The CDR3 here is CASSDSWTARGSYNSPLHF. The DNA for the CDR3 is TGTGCCAGCAGCGACTCATGGACAGCCCGCGGCTCCTATAATTCACCCCTCCACTTT.

The table lists this clone with a few counts. The V call is TRBV19, the J call TRBJ2-3; the D gene is possibly TRBD1 (5 bases). The CDR3 runs to 13 residues. Trimming left V 6 bases short and J 8 bases short, with 15 bases between. Looked up from germline, CDR1 is LNHDA and CDR2 is SQIVND (reference sequence). CDR3 coding DNA: TGTGCCAGTAGCTTATCACAGGCCCGTACGCAGTATTTT. Translating it yields CASSLSQARTQYF.

This clone was detected a few times. Written as DNA, the CDR3 is TGTGCCAGCAGTAATCAGGGGCCGAACACTGAAGCTTTCTTT. Translation: CASSNQGPNTEAFF. This chain connects TRBV28 to TRBJ1-1; possibly TRBD1 for D (6 bases). The CDR3 contains 14 residues. The V gene lost 5 bases and the J gene lost 1 base, with 11 bases spanning the gap. CDR1 is MDHEN, CDR2 SYDVKM, per germline.

As to this clone: Other DNA variants within this sample encode the same CDR3. V usage is TRBV9 and J usage is TRBJ2-1; 13 bases map to TRBD2. The CDR3 runs to 15 residues. Losses at the gene ends were 5 bases for V and 4 bases for J; bases not matched to a gene: 3. CDR1 is SGDLS and CDR2 is YYNGEE in the germline V gene. The CDR3: CASSGTSGAYNEQFF. The CDR3 DNA reads TGTGCCAGCAGTGGGACTAGCGGGGCTTACAATGAGCAGTTCTTC.

This chain connects TRBV19 to TRBJ1-6, with D tentatively TRBD1 (6 bases). The CDR3 consists of 15 residues. The V end lost 5 bases, the J end lost 6 bases, and 14 bases lay between the germline ends. Germline CDR1 is LNHDA and CDR2 is SQIVND (reference sequence). The CDR3 DNA is TGTGCCAGTAGTTCGGGGGGCGCGGGTAATTCACCCCTCCACTTT. Its translation is CASSSGGAGNSPLHF.

V and J are TRBV30 and TRBJ2-7; 9 bases are a match to TRBD2. Germline values: CDR1 GTSNPN, CDR2 SVGIG (reference sequence). This CDR3 is built from 13 residues. The V segment lost 6 bases and the J segment 2 bases; nucleotides outside the gene matches: 5. For the CDR3, the DNA is TGTGCCTGCAGTCCTAGCGGGACCTACGAGCAGTACTTC. Amino acid sequence: CACSPSGTYEQYF.

This chain joins TRBV2 and TRBJ2-3; 9 nucleotides line up with TRBD2. V was pared by 7 bases and J by 2 bases, with 1 base of the junction left unmatched. Looked up from germline, CDR1 is SNHLY and CDR2 is FYNNEI. The CDR3 is made up of 13 amino acids. CDR3 DNA sequence: TGTGCCAGCAAGCGGGGGGCCACAGATACGCAGTATTTT. Protein sequence: CASKRGATDTQYF.

V is TRBV10-3 and J is TRBJ1-4; D remains ambiguous. The CDR3 spans 14 residues. Germline V gene data show CDR1 as ENHRY and CDR2 as SYGVKD. V was trimmed by 0 bases and J by 6 bases, leaving 8 bases between them. CDR3 residues: CAISESMSDEKLFF. The CDR3 bases are TGTGCCATCAGTGAGTCGATGTCAGATGAAAAACTGTTTTTT.

The genes are TRBV2 and TRBJ2-2; D gene unclear. Germline V gene lookup returns CDR1 SNHLY and CDR2 FYNNEI. This CDR3 has 13 amino acids. The V end lost 6 bases, the J end lost 1 base, and 6 bases lay between the germline ends. The CDR3: CASSTRNTGELFF. CDR3 in DNA: TGTGCCAGCAGCACCAGGAACACCGGGGAGCTGTTTTTT.

V usage is TRBV2 and J usage is TRBJ2-3, with 7 bases aligning to TRBD2. The length of the CDR3 is 13 residues. J lost 1 base, V lost 5 bases, and 0 bases had no gene match. Germline V CDR1 and CDR2: SNHLY, FYNNEI. The chain's CDR3 is CASSRGGTDTQYF. The DNA for the CDR3 is TGTGCCAGCAGTCGGGGGGGCACAGATACGCAGTATTTT. Full variable domain (rest looked up from reference TRBV2 and TRBJ2-3): EPEVTQTPSHQVTQMGQEVILRCVPISNHLYFYWYRQILGQKVEFLVSFYNNEISEKSEIFDDQFSVERPDGSNFTLKIRSTKLEDSAMYFCASSRGGTDTQYFGPGTRLTVL.

The genes are TRBV7-2 and TRBJ2-7; D is unresolved. V lost 3 bases, J lost 0 bases, and 9 bases lay in between. CDR1 and CDR2 from the germline V gene are SGHTA and FQGNSA. The CDR3 length is 14 residues. The CDR3 DNA follows: TGTGCCAGCAGCTTTATTGGTAGCTCCTACGAGCAGTACTTC. This sequence encodes CASSFIGSSYEQYF.

This clone was seen only a few times. The chain uses TRBV18 and TRBJ2-1, with TRBD1 as a possible D gene (5 bases). The V end was cut by 0 bases, the J end by 13 bases, with 10 bases between. The CDR3 consists of 12 residues. CDR1 KGHSH and CDR2 LQKENI come from the germline V gene. The DNA for the CDR3 is TGTGCCAGCTCACCACCGGACAAAAACCAGTTCTTC. Encoded protein: CASSPPDKNQFF.

The chain recombines TRBV24-1 with TRBJ2-3, with D tentatively TRBD2 (6 bases). Trimming pared 3 bases from V and 4 bases from J, leaving 22 bases between. The CDR3 loop spans 18 amino acids. Germline-derived CDR1 and CDR2 are KGHDR and SFDVKD. The CDR3 nucleotides are TGTGCCACCAGTGATCCCGACCCCGTACTAGCCCGCGCAGATACGCAGTATTTT. Translating it yields CATSDPDPVLARADTQYF.

This chain joins TRBV9 and TRBJ1-2; 8 bases are a match to TRBD1. Trimming cost V 1 base and J 7 bases; bases outside gene matches: 12. Per the germline V gene, CDR1 is SGDLS and CDR2 is YYNGEE. The CDR3 extends over 16 amino acids. This chain's CDR3 is CASSVQGAEGFGGYTF. CDR3 sequence (DNA): TGTGCCAGCAGCGTACAGGGGGCTGAAGGTTTTGGTGGCTACACCTTC.

The chain recombines TRBV29-1 with TRBJ1-1; 7 bases are shared with TRBD1. With 6 bases clipped from V and 7 bases from J, the junction kept 11 bases outside the gene matches. CDR3 size: 13 residues. CDR1 and CDR2 (germline): SQVTM, ANQGSEA. The CDR3 is CSVRHEQGSEAFF. The CDR3 nucleotides are TGCAGCGTCCGGCACGAACAGGGGAGTGAAGCTTTCTTT.

The chain recombines TRBV11-3 with TRBJ2-7; the D gene is possibly TRBD2 (6 bases). This CDR3 is built from 12 residues. Trimming removed 6 bases from V and 2 bases from J, with 8 bases in between. Germline values: CDR1 SGHNT, CDR2 YENEEA. The CDR3 nucleotides read TGTGCCAGCAGGGAGGGGACCTACGAGCAGTACTTC. This translates into CASREGTYEQYF.

The chain is built from TRBV28 and TRBJ1-6, with unresolved D. This CDR3 region has 15 residues. V was pared by 3 bases and J by 9 bases, with 15 bases between. Germline CDR1 is MDHEN and CDR2 is SYDVKM. CDR3 bases: TGTGCCAGCAGTTTGTTTCACGGGGAAGGTTCACCCCTCCACTTT. Translating it yields CASSLFHGEGSPLHF.

The V and J genes are TRBV29-1 and TRBJ1-1, with D maybe TRBD1 (6 bases). Trimming stripped 5 bases from V and 2 bases from J, with 15 bases between. Germline assignment: CDR1 SQVTM and CDR2 ANQGSEA. The CDR3 length is 14 residues. The CDR3: CSVIPTGSNTEAFF. The CDR3 region has the DNA TGCAGCGTTATCCCTACAGGGTCCAACACTGAAGCTTTCTTT.

CDR3 loop: CSVATGGLYGYTF. In nucleotides, the CDR3 is TGCAGCGTCGCAACAGGGGGGCTCTATGGCTACACCTTC. The rearrangement links TRBV29-1 to TRBJ1-2, with TRBD1 matching over 8 bases. The germline gives CDR1 SQVTM, CDR2 ANQGSEA. V lost 6 bases and J lost 4; bases outside the gene matches: 7. The CDR3 covers 13 residues.

Comments on this clone: Distinct nucleotide sequences in the sample also encode this CDR3. This chain links TRBV10-3 with TRBJ1-5; 7 bases agree with TRBD1. The CDR3 covers 13 residues. CDR1 is ENHRY, CDR2 SYGVKD, per germline. Unmatched junction bases numbered 3, after V lost 8 bases and J lost 2 bases. In DNA, the CDR3 is TGTGCCATCGGAGGGGGCGGCAATCAGCCCCAGCATTTT. This gives the protein CAIGGGGNQPQHF.

The V and J genes are TRBV7-9 and TRBJ2-7; D gene ambiguous. Per the germline V gene, CDR1 is SEHNR and CDR2 is FQNEAQ (reference sequence). V lost 1 base and J 1 base, leaving 11 bases between the germline ends. The CDR3 contains 15 residues. CDR3 protein: CASSLGSVVSYEQYV. CDR3 coding DNA: TGTGCCAGCAGCTTAGGGTCGGTCGTATCCTACGAGCAGTACGTC.

The chain links TRBV28 to TRBJ1-5; 9 positions match TRBD1. The CDR3 is made up of 16 amino acids. V was clipped by 6 bases and J by 3 bases; unmatched bases: 9. Germline CDR1 reads MDHEN; CDR2 reads SYDVKM. The CDR3 DNA reads as TGTGCCAGCAGCCAAACCGGGACAGGGTACAATCAGCCCCAGCATTTT. It specifies CASSQTGTGYNQPQHF.

V is TRBV5-1 and J is TRBJ2-2, with TRBD1 as a possible D gene (6 bases). Germline assignment: CDR1 SGHRS and CDR2 YFSETQ. With 4 bases removed from V and 5 bases from J, the gap between germline ends came to 12 bases. This CDR3 comprises 14 residues. CDR3: CASSPRTDTGELFF. In nucleotides, the CDR3 is TGCGCCAGCAGCCCCCGGACAGATACCGGGGAGCTGTTTTTT.

The chain employs TRBV5-1 and TRBJ1-2; weak D call: TRBD1 (5 bases). With 3 bases removed from V and 2 bases from J, the gap between germline ends came to 14 bases. Per germline, CDR1 SGHRS and CDR2 YFSETQ. The CDR3 extends over 15 amino acids. The CDR3 loop reads CASSSPAAGNYGYTF. The CDR3 nucleotides read TGCGCCAGCAGCTCTCCGGCGGCAGGGAACTATGGCTACACCTTC.

This chain joins TRBV3-1 (or the pseudogene TRBV3-2) and TRBJ1-2; D perhaps matches TRBD1 (5 bases). Germline-derived CDR1 and CDR2 are LGHDT and YNNKEL (reference sequence). V dropped 4 bases and J dropped 6 bases, with 21 bases sitting between them. The CDR3 spans 16 residues. The CDR3 region is CASSRTVAGGGHGYTF. DNA of the CDR3: TGTGCCAGCAGCCGTACCGTAGCCGGGGGGGGTCATGGCTACACCTTC.

V is TRBV2 and J is TRBJ2-3, with TRBD2 identical over 10 bases. The CDR3 totals 14 residues. From germline, CDR1 is SNHLY and CDR2 FYNNEI. After removal of 10 bases from V and 3 bases from J, the junction contained 7 bases not matched to a gene. In nucleotides, the CDR3 is TGTGCCACCGCGAGCGGGGGGGCAACAGATACGCAGTATTTT. Translating it yields CATASGGATDTQYF.

V usage is TRBV19 and J usage is TRBJ2-2; TRBD1 matches at 9 bases. The CDR3 length is 17 residues. V trimming: 5 bases; J trimming: 1 base; junction bases outside the gene matches: 8. The germline CDR1 and CDR2 sequences are LNHDA and SQIVND (reference sequence). This chain's CDR3 is CASSYWGQGWNTGELFF. CDR3 bases: TGTGCCAGTAGTTACTGGGGACAGGGTTGGAACACCGGGGAGCTGTTTTTT.

This chain joins TRBV28 and TRBJ1-2; TRBD1 matches 7 bases. Germline loops: CDR1 MDHEN, CDR2 SYDVKM. The trim removed 2 bases at V and 3 bases at J, leaving 3 bases unmatched. This CDR3 has 14 residues. The CDR3: CASSLTGQHYGYTF. The DNA of the CDR3 is TGTGCCAGCAGTTTAACGGGACAGCACTATGGCTACACCTTC.